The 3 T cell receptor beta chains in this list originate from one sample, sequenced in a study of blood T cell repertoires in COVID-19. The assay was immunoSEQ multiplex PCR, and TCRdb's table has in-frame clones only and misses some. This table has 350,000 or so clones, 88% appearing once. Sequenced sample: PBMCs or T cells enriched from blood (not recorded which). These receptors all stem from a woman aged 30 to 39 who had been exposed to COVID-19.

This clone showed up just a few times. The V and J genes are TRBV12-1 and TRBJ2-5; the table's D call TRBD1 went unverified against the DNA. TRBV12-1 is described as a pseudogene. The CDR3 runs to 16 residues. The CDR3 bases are TGTGCCAGCAGCTCCCTGACCAGCGCTGGGACACAAACCCAGTACTTC. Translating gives CASSSLTSAGTQTQYF.

The CDR3 is CASSPGTGDEQYF. The CDR3 DNA follows: TGTGCCAGCTCACCTGGGACAGGGGACGAGCAGTACTTC. The chain uses TRBV18 and TRBJ2-7; 10 nucleotides match TRBD1. The V gene end was trimmed by 3 bases and the J gene end by 5 bases; junction bases not matched to a gene: 1. This CDR3 has 13 amino acids. In germline, CDR1 is KGHSH, CDR2 LQKENI.

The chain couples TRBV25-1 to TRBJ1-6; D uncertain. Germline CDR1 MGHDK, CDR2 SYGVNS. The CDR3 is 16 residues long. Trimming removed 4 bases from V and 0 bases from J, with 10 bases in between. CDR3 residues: CASSGHLSSYNSPLHF. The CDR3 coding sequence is TGTGCCAGCAGTGGCCATCTTAGCTCCTATAATTCACCCCTCCACTTT. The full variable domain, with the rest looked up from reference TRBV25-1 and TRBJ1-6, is EADIYQTPRYLVIGTGKKITLECSQTMGHDKMYWYQQDPGMELHLIHYSYGVNSTEKGDLSSESTVSRIRTEHFPLTLESARPSHTSQYLCASSGHLSSYNSPLHFGNGTRLTVT.